Shown below are 18 T cell receptor beta chains from a single sample sequenced in a study of CD8 T cells in Susac syndrome. Roughly 0.45 to 1 ug RNA was reverse transcribed with random hexamers. Each CDR3 protein is one row after TCRdb ran MiXCR on the immunoSEQ multiplex PCR reads. Here the sample spans 50,000 or so distinct CDR3 sequences, 80% to 95% being singletons. Sequenced: CD8+ T cells from PBMCs. Receptor source: a human donor in good health.

The rearrangement uses TRBV29-1 and TRBJ1-6, with 9 bases that match TRBD1. Trimming at V came to 4 bases and at J to 9 bases, leaving 4 bases not matched to a gene. The V gene's germline CDR1 is SQVTM and CDR2 ANQGSEA. CDR3 length: 13 residues. The chain's CDR3 is CSVGTGEGSPLHF. As DNA, the CDR3 is TGCAGCGTTGGGACAGGGGAGGGTTCACCCCTCCACTTT.

The V gene is TRBV27, the J gene TRBJ1-2; no definite D call. V lost 4 bases to trimming and J lost 3 bases, with 9 bases between them. The length of the CDR3 is 13 residues. Germline CDR1 reads MNHEY; CDR2 reads SMNVEV (reference sequence). The DNA of the CDR3 is TGTGCCAGCAGTTCCAACGGTTACTATGGCTACACCTTC. Protein product: CASSSNGYYGYTF.

The chain recombines TRBV27 with TRBJ2-3; D is undetermined. Looked up from germline, CDR1 is MNHEY and CDR2 is SMNVEV (reference sequence). Between the trimmed V and J ends, which lost 5 bases and 0 bases, there was a span of 9 bases. This CDR3 comprises 14 residues. The CDR3 DNA is TGTGCCAGCAGTATACAGAGTAGCACAGATACGCAGTATTTT. It is translated as CASSIQSSTDTQYF.

This sequence joins TRBV7-6 and TRBJ2-2, with D perhaps TRBD2 (5 bases). Germline V lookup: CDR1 SGHVS, CDR2 FNYEAQ. This CDR3 region has 14 residues. The germline V and J ends were trimmed by 1 base and 4 bases, with 7 bases remaining between them. The DNA of the CDR3 is TGTGCCAGCAGCTTAGAACTAGGCACCGGGGAGCTGTTTTTT. It codes for CASSLELGTGELFF.

This sequence joins TRBV5-6 and TRBJ1-2; no reliable D call. Germline V lookup: CDR1 SGHDT, CDR2 YYEEEE. Trimming pared 3 bases from V and 5 bases from J, leaving 14 bases between. CDR3 length: 14 residues. The CDR3 DNA follows: TGTGCCAGCAGCTCATGGCAGGCCCGATATGGCTACACCTTC. This sequence encodes CASSSWQARYGYTF.

The V gene is TRBV19, the J gene TRBJ1-1; D ambiguous. There are 12 residues in the CDR3. CDR1 is LNHDA, CDR2 SQIVND, per germline (reference sequence). Trimming stripped 7 bases from V and 1 base from J, with 7 bases between. CDR3 sequence: CASTRGNTEAFF. The CDR3 region has the DNA TGTGCCAGTACCCGGGGGAACACTGAAGCTTTCTTT.

This clonotype was counted once. The chain recombines TRBV2 with TRBJ1-1; D is uncertain. V lost 3 bases to trimming and J lost 11 bases, with 13 bases between them. The CDR3 length is 12 residues. Germline values: CDR1 SNHLY, CDR2 FYNNEI. The CDR3 loop is CASSEGYLGAFF. The CDR3, as DNA: TGTGCCAGCAGTGAGGGTTATCTCGGGGCTTTCTTT.

The V and J genes are TRBV28 and TRBJ2-5; tentative D call: TRBD2 (6 bases). Germline lookup yields CDR1 MDHEN and CDR2 SYDVKM. This CDR3 is built from 14 residues. Between the trimmed V and J ends, which lost 10 bases and 3 bases, there was a span of 18 bases. As DNA, the CDR3 is TGTGCCACCCAGGAGAAGGAGGGAGAAGAGACCCAGTACTTC. This gives the protein CATQEKEGEETQYF.

The chain has TRBV15 and TRBJ2-1; D is uncertain. V dropped 7 bases and J dropped 0 bases, with 7 bases sitting between them. Per germline, CDR1 LNHNV and CDR2 YYDKDF (reference sequence). This CDR3 spans 13 amino acids. This CDR3 reads CATKASSYNEQFF. The CDR3 DNA follows: TGTGCCACCAAGGCTAGCTCCTACAATGAGCAGTTCTTC.

The CDR3 coding sequence is TGTGCCACCGGGGGACCTACGGGGGAAGCTTTCTTT. Translated: CATGGPTGEAFF. The chain couples TRBV24-1 to TRBJ1-1, with D perhaps TRBD1 (5 bases). The CDR3 loop spans 12 amino acids. Germline CDR1 and CDR2: KGHDR and SFDVKD. Trimming took 9 bases from V and 8 from J, leaving 15 bases between them.

This chain joins TRBV29-1 and TRBJ2-3; 8 nucleotides match TRBD1. The V segment lost 0 bases and the J segment 2 bases; nucleotides outside the gene matches: 7. CDR3 length: 16 residues. Germline V CDR1 and CDR2: SQVTM, ANQGSEA. CDR3: CSVEESWTGNTDTQYF. In nucleotides, the CDR3 is TGCAGCGTTGAAGAATCCTGGACAGGGAACACAGATACGCAGTATTTT.

This clonotype was picked up one time. The chain links TRBV29-1 to TRBJ2-1, with D uncertain. The CDR3 loop spans 13 amino acids. Germline V gene data show CDR1 as SQVTM and CDR2 as ANQGSEA. The V and J ends lost 7 bases and 12 bases respectively, with 22 bases between them. The CDR3: CSAMTEVSYGQFF. In DNA form, the CDR3 reads TGCAGCGCAATGACCGAGGTGTCTTACGGGCAGTTCTTC.

This clonotype came up a few times. The chain has TRBV7-6 and TRBJ2-7, with D hard to call. The CDR3 spans 13 residues. V was cut by 5 bases and J by 2 bases, with 10 bases left in between. Germline CDR1 is SGHVS and CDR2 is FNYEAQ. CDR3 in DNA: TGTGCCAGCAGCGAAGTAGAGACCTACGAGCAGTACTTC. As protein: CASSEVETYEQYF.

The chain is built from TRBV30 and TRBJ2-1; unclear D gene. Trimming shortened V by 0 bases and J by 15 bases, and 15 bases separated the two germline ends. The CDR3 totals 12 residues. The V gene's germline CDR1 is GTSNPN and CDR2 SVGIG (reference sequence). The CDR3 DNA follows: TGTGCCTGGAGTGTAGGTCCTTTAGGATGGTTCTTC. It is translated as CAWSVGPLGWFF.

CDR3 sequence reads: CSAPQGTLNTGELFF. For the CDR3, the DNA is TGCAGTGCTCCGCAGGGGACCCTGAACACCGGGGAGCTGTTTTTT. The rearrangement uses TRBV20-1 and TRBJ2-2, with a tentative D call TRBD1 (6 bases). This CDR3 region has 15 residues. Trimming cost V 5 bases and J 1 base, with 14 bases left between them. The germline gives CDR1 DFQATT, CDR2 SNEGSKA (reference sequence).

The chain couples TRBV4-1 to TRBJ2-3, with a possible D match to TRBD2 (6 bases). Germline V gene lookup returns CDR1 MGHRA and CDR2 YSYEKL. Trimming removed 3 bases at V and 4 bases at J, with 11 bases between. The CDR3 contains 14 residues. The DNA for the CDR3 is TGCGCCAGCAGCCAGGTGGGGGGACCAGATACGCAGTATTTT. Protein: CASSQVGGPDTQYF.

The CDR3 bases are TGTGCCACCAGGGGAGGCAATCAGCCCCAGCATTTT. It translates to CATRGGNQPQHF. This chain connects TRBV6-5 to TRBJ1-5, with a tentative D call TRBD1 (6 bases). The germline gives CDR1 MNHEY, CDR2 SVGAGI. This CDR3 is 12 amino acids long. Between the trimmed V and J ends, which lost 10 bases and 2 bases, there was a span of 9 bases.

The genes are TRBV7-2 and TRBJ1-2, with TRBD1 identical over 7 bases. The V gene's germline CDR1 is SGHTA and CDR2 FQGNSA. The CDR3 covers 13 residues. Unmatched junction bases numbered 6, after V lost 5 bases and J lost 6 bases. The DNA for the CDR3 is TGTGCCAGCAGCACCCGACAGGGAAATGGCTACACCTTC. Translated, it gives CASSTRQGNGYTF.